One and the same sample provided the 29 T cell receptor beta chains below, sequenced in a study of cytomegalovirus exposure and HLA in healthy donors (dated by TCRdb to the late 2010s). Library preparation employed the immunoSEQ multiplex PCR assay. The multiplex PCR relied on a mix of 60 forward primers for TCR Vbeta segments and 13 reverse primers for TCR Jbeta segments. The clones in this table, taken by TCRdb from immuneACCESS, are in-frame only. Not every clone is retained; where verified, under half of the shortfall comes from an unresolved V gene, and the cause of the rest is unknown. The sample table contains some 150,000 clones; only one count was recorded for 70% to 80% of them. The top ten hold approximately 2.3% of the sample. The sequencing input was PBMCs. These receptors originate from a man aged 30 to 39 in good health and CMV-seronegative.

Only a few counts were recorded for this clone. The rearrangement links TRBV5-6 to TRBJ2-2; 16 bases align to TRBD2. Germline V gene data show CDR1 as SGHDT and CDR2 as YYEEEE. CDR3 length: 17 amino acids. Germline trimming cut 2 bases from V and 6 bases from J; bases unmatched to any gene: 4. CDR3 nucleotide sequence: TGTGCCAGCAGCTTCGGGACTAGCGGGGGGGCCGCCGGGGAGCTGTTTTTT. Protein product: CASSFGTSGGAAGELFF.

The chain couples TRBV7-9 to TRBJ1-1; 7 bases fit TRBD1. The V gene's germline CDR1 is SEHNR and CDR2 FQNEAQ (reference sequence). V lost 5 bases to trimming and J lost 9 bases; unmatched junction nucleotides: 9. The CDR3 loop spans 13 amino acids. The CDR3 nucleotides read TGTGCCAGCAGCCCCGAGGGCAGGGGGAAAGCTTTCTTT. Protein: CASSPEGRGKAFF.

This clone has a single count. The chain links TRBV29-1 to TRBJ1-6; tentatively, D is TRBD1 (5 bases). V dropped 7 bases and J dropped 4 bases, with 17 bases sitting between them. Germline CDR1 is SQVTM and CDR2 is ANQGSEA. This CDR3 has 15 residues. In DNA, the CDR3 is TGCAGCGCCTCTTTTGGGGGGGATTATAATTCACCCCTCCACTTT. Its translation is CSASFGGDYNSPLHF.

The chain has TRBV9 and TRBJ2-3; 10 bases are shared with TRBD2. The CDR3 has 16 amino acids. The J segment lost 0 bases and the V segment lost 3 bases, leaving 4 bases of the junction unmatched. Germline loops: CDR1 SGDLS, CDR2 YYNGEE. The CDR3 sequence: CASSASGGLSTDTQYF. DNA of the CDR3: TGTGCCAGCAGCGCTAGCGGGGGACTTAGCACAGATACGCAGTATTTT. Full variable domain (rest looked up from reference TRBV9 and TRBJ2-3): DSGVTQTPKHLITATGQRVTLRCSPRSGDLSVYWYQQSLDQGLQFLIQYYNGEERAKGNILERFSAQQFPDLHSELNLSSLELGDSALYFCASSASGGLSTDTQYFGPGTRLTVL.

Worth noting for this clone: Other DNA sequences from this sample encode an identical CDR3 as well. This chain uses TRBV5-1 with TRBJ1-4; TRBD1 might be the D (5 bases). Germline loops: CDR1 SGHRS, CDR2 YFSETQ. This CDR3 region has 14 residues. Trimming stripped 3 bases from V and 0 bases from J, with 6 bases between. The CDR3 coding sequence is TGCGCCAGCAGCTCGGGGGCAACTAATGAAAAACTGTTTTTT. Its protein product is CASSSGATNEKLFF.

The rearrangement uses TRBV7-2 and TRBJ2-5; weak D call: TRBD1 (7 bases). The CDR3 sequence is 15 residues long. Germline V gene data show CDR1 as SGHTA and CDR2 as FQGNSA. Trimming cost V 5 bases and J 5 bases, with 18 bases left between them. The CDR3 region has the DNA TGTGCCAGCAGCCCCTCAGGGGGGCCGACGGAGACCCAGTACTTC. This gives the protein CASSPSGGPTETQYF.

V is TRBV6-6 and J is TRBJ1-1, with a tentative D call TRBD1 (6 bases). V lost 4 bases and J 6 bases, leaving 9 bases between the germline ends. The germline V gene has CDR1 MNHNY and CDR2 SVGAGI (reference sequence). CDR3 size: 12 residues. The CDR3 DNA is TGTGCCAGCAGTTCAGCAGGGGCTGAAGCTTTCTTT. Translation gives CASSSAGAEAFF.

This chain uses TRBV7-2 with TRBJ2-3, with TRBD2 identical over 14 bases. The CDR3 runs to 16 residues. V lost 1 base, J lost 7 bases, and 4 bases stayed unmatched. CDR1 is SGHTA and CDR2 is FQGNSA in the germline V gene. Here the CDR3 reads CASSLETSGGAYTQYF. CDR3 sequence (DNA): TGTGCCAGCAGCTTAGAGACTAGCGGGGGGGCGTATACGCAGTATTTT.

The CDR3 spells CASSQPGRGGTEAFF. The CDR3 DNA reads as TGTGCCAGCAGCCAACCCGGGAGGGGGGGGACTGAAGCTTTCTTT. The gene calls are TRBV4-2 and TRBJ1-1; a weak D match, TRBD1 (6 bases). Germline loops: CDR1 LGHNA, CDR2 YNFKEQ. The CDR3 covers 15 residues. With 2 bases removed from V and 5 bases from J, the gap between germline ends came to 15 bases.

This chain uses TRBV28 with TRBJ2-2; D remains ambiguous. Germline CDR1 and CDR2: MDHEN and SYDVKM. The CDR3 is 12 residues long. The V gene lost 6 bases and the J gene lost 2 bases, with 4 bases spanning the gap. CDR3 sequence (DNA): TGTGCCAGCAGAAGCAACACCGGGGAGCTGTTTTTT. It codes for CASRSNTGELFF.

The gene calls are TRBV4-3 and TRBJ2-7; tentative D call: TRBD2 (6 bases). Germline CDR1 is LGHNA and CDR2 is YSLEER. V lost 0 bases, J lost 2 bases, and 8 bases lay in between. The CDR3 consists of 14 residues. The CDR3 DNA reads TGCGCCAGCAGCCAAGATGCGGGGCCCTACGAGCAGTACTTC. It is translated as CASSQDAGPYEQYF.

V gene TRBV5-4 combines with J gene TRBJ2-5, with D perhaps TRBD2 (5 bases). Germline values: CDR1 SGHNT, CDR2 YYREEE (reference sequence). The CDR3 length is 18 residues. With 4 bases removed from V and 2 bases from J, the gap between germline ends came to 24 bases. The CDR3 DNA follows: TGTGCCAGCAGCCGGTTGAACCCCAGAGAGGACTTTCAAGAGACCCAGTACTTC. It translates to CASSRLNPREDFQETQYF.

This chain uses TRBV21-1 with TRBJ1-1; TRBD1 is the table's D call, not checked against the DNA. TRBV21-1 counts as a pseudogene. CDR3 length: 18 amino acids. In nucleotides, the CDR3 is TGTGCCAGCAGCAAATGGACAGGGGGAGGTCGGGTGAACACTGAAGCTTTCTTT. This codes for CASSKWTGGGRVNTEAFF.

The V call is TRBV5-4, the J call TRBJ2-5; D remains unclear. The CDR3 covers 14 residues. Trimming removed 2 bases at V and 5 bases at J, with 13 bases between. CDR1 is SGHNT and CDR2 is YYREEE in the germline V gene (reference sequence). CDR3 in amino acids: CASSFWAGLETQYF. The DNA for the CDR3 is TGTGCCAGCAGCTTTTGGGCAGGATTGGAGACCCAGTACTTC. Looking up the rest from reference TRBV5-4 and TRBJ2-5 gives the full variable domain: ETGVTQSPTHLIKTRGQQVTLRCSSQSGHNTVSWYQQALGQGPQFIFQYYREEENGRGNFPPRFSGLQFPNYSSELNVNALELDDSALYLCASSFWAGLETQYFGPGTRLLVL.

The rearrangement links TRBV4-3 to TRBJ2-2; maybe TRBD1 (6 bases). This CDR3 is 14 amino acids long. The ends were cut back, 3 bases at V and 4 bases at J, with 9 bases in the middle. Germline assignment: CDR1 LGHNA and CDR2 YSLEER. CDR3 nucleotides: TGCGCCAGCAGCCAGGACAGTTTCACCGGGGAGCTGTTTTTT. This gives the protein CASSQDSFTGELFF.

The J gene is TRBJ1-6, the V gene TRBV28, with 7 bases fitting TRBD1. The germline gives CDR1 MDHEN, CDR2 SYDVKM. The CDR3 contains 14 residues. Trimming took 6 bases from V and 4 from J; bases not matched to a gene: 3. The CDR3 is CASSLQGYNSPLHF. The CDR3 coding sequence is TGTGCCAGCAGCTTACAGGGGTATAATTCACCCCTCCACTTT.

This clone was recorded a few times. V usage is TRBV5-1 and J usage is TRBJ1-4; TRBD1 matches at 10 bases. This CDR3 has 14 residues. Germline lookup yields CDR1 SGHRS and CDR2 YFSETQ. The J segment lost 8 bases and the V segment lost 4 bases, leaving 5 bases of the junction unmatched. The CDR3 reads CASSAGTGEEKLFF. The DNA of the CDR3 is TGCGCCAGCAGCGCCGGGACAGGGGAGGAAAAACTGTTTTTT. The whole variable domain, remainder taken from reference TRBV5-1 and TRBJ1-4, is KAGVTQTPRYLIKTRGQQVTLSCSPISGHRSVSWYQQTPGQGLQFLFEYFSETQRNKGNFPGRFSGRQFSNSRSEMNVSTLELGDSALYLCASSAGTGEEKLFFGSGTQLSVL.

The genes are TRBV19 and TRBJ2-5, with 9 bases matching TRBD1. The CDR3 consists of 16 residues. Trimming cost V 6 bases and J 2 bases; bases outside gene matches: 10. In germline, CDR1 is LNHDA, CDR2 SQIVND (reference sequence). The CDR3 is CASRYTGTGTQETQYF. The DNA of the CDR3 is TGTGCCAGTAGATATACCGGGACAGGGACTCAAGAGACCCAGTACTTC.

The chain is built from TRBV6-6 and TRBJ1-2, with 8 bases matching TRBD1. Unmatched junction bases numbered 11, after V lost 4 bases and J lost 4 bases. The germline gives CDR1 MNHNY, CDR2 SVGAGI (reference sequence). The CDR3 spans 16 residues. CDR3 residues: CASSSSQGAGSYGYTF. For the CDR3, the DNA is TGTGCCAGCAGTTCTAGCCAGGGGGCGGGAAGCTATGGCTACACCTTC.

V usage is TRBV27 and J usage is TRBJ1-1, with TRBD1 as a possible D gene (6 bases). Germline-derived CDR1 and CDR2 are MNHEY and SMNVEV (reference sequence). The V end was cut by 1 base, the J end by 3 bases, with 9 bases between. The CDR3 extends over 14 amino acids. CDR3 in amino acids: CASSLLTGHTEAFF. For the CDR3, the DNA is TGTGCCAGCAGTTTATTGACAGGTCACACTGAAGCTTTCTTT.

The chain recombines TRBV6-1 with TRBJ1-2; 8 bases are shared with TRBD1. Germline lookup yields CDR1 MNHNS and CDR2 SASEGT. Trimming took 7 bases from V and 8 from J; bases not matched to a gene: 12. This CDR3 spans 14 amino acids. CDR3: CASIPGTGLRGYTF. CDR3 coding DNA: TGTGCCAGCATCCCCGGGACAGGACTTCGGGGCTACACCTTC.

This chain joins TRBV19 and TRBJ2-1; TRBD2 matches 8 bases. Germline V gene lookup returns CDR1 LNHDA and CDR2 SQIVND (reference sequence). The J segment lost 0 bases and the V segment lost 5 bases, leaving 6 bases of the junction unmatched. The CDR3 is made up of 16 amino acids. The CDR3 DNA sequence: TGTGCCAGTAGTCCGCCACTAGCGGACTCCTACAATGAGCAGTTCTTC. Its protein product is CASSPPLADSYNEQFF.

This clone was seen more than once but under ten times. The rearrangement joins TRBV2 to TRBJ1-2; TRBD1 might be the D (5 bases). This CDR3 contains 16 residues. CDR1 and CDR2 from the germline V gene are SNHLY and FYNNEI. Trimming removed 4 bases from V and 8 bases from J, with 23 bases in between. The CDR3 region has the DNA TGTGCCAGCAGTGCGTTAAGGGGTCCTCGGCTTGACGGCTACACCTTC. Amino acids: CASSALRGPRLDGYTF.

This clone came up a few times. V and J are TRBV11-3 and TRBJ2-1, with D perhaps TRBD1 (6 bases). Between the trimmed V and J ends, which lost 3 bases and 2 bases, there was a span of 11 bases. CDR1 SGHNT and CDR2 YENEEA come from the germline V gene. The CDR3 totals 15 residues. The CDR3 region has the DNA TGTGCCAGCAGCTTGAGAGGGGGTGCCTACAATGAGCAGTTCTTC. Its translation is CASSLRGGAYNEQFF.

The CDR3 spells CASSPTGDTGELFF. CDR3 coding DNA: TGTGCCAGCAGTCCGACAGGAGACACCGGGGAGCTGTTTTTT. The J gene is TRBJ2-2, the V gene TRBV2; a possible D gene is TRBD1 (6 bases). V was trimmed by 5 bases and J by 3 bases, leaving 10 bases between them. This CDR3 has 14 residues. Germline assignment: CDR1 SNHLY and CDR2 FYNNEI.

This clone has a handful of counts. DNA of the CDR3: TGTGCCACCTCGACAACGGGGGGGAAAGATACGCAGTATTTT. Translating it yields CATSTTGGKDTQYF. J is TRBJ2-3 and V is TRBV5-6, with 8 bases identical to TRBD2. This CDR3 has 14 amino acids. Germline assignment: CDR1 SGHDT and CDR2 YYEEEE. The ends lost 9 bases at V and 5 bases at J; junction bases unmatched: 11.

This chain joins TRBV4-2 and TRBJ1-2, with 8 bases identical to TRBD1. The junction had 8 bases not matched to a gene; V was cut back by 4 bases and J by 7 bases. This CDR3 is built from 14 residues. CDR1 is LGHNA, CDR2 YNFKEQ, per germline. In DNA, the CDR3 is TGTGCCAGCAGCCTGGGGGCGGGGACAGGTGGCTACACCTTC. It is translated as CASSLGAGTGGYTF.

CDR3 nucleotides: TGTGCCAGCAGTTACGGACGGGGTGGCACTGAAGCTTTCTTT. As protein: CASSYGRGGTEAFF. This chain joins TRBV6-5 and TRBJ1-1; unclear D gene. In germline, CDR1 is MNHEY, CDR2 SVGAGI. CDR3 length: 14 residues. V was clipped by 2 bases and J by 4 bases, with 11 bases between them.

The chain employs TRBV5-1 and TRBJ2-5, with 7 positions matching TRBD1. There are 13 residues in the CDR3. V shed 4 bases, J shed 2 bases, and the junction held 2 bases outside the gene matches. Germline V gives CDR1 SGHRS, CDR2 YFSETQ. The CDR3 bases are TGCGCCAGCAGCAGCAGGGGGCAAGAGACCCAGTACTTC. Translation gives CASSSRGQETQYF.